The 10 T cell receptor beta chains given below trace back to one sample, sequenced in a study of radiation and T cells in renal cell carcinoma. Time point meaning: blood 4 weeks post-SBRT, at nephrectomy. The treatment here: 15 Gy SBRT to primary tumor, nephrectomy 4 weeks later. The data were produced by immunoSEQ multiplex PCR, yet TCRdb's version contains in-frame clones alone and is incomplete. The sample lists over 35,000 clones, roughly 85% occurring once. The specimen was blood, collected from a patient whose treatment included radiotherapy and nephrectomy. The origin of the receptors is a woman in her 70s with renal cell carcinoma.

The CDR3 nucleotides are TGCGCCAGCAGCCAAGTAGCGGGGAGGGACTACGAGCAGTACTTC. Residues: CASSQVAGRDYEQYF. The V gene is TRBV4-1, the J gene TRBJ2-7, with 8 bases fitting TRBD2. The CDR3 is 15 residues long. CDR1 MGHRA and CDR2 YSYEKL come from the germline V gene. Trimming at V came to 1 base and at J to 3 bases, leaving 5 bases not matched to a gene.

The rearrangement joins TRBV6-4 to TRBJ1-1; D is unresolved. The V end lost 4 bases, the J end lost 1 base, and 10 bases lay between the germline ends. Germline V CDR1 and CDR2: MRHNA, SNTAGT. This CDR3 has 14 amino acids. The CDR3 DNA sequence: TGTGCCAGCAGTGTGACCGTTGGGAACACTGAAGCTTTCTTT. Its protein is CASSVTVGNTEAFF.

J is TRBJ2-1 and V is TRBV6-1; 9 nucleotides agree with TRBD2. This CDR3 comprises 14 residues. After removal of 6 bases from V and 4 bases from J, the junction contained 4 bases not matched to a gene. Germline CDR1 MNHNS, CDR2 SASEGT. The CDR3 nucleotides are TGTGCCAGCAGGTCGCGGGGGGGATACAATGAGCAGTTCTTC. Residues: CASRSRGGYNEQFF.

This chain joins TRBV15 and TRBJ1-4; a weak D match, TRBD1 (6 bases). The CDR3 has 19 residues. V lost 5 bases to trimming and J lost 7 bases, with 29 bases between them. Germline V gives CDR1 LNHNV, CDR2 YYDKDF (reference sequence). For the CDR3, the DNA is TGTGCCACCAGCGGATACGACAGGAAGGGGATTGGGAGCGGTGAAAAACTGTTTTTT. Residues: CATSGYDRKGIGSGEKLFF.

This clone has just a few counts. The chain uses TRBV6-1 and TRBJ1-2; D not certain. CDR3 length: 14 amino acids. Germline V gene lookup returns CDR1 MNHNS and CDR2 SASEGT. V dropped 7 bases and J dropped 4 bases, with 16 bases sitting between them. The CDR3 DNA sequence: TGTGCCAGCAACCCTACGGAGCAGCCCTATGGCTACACCTTC. Amino acids: CASNPTEQPYGYTF.

This sequence joins TRBV7-9 and TRBJ2-2, with D possibly matching TRBD2 (6 bases). The CDR3 covers 16 residues. Per the germline V gene, CDR1 is SEHNR and CDR2 is FQNEAQ (reference sequence). Trimming took 5 bases from V and 5 from J, leaving 18 bases between them. The CDR3 DNA sequence: TGTGCCAGCAGCCCCCAGGGATTCCGGGGGACCGGGGAGCTGTTTTTT. Translation: CASSPQGFRGTGELFF.

This clone has a single count. The chain couples TRBV4-1 to TRBJ1-4; D is ambiguous. Trimming cost V 4 bases and J 4 bases, with 16 bases left between them. In germline, CDR1 is MGHRA, CDR2 YSYEKL. The CDR3 has 16 amino acids. In DNA, the CDR3 is TGCGCCAGCAGCCGACTACTGGGCCAGGTTAATGAAAAACTGTTTTTT. It specifies CASSRLLGQVNEKLFF.

The gene calls are TRBV11-2 and TRBJ1-6, with D unresolved. CDR1 SGHAT and CDR2 FQNNGV come from the germline V gene. V lost 3 bases and J 2 bases, leaving 11 bases between the germline ends. The CDR3 covers 16 residues. The CDR3 DNA reads TGTGCCAGCAGCTTCGCGGGGAGCCCCTATAATTCACCCCTCCACTTT. Amino acids: CASSFAGSPYNSPLHF.

The rearrangement uses TRBV21-1 and TRBJ2-1; the table's D gene call, TRBD2, was not cross checked with the DNA. TRBV21-1 is given as a pseudogene. This CDR3 spans 17 amino acids. The CDR3 region has the DNA TGTGCCAGCAGCCAATATCAAGCTAGCGGGAGCTACAATGAGCAGTTCTTC. Translation: CASSQYQASGSYNEQFF.

This clone was recorded a few times. The V gene is TRBV5-4, the J gene TRBJ2-3; D call uncertain. Germline lookup yields CDR1 SGHNT and CDR2 YYREEE (reference sequence). The CDR3 sequence is 15 residues long. The ends were cut back, 5 bases at V and 0 bases at J, with 13 bases in the middle. The CDR3 loop is CASSPQSTSTDTQYF. The CDR3 DNA is TGTGCCAGCAGTCCCCAGTCGACTAGCACAGATACGCAGTATTTT.